In this sample, the clone carrying this T cell receptor beta chain turned up a few times. The data are from a study of T-cell memory formation after mild COVID-19. UMIs and sample barcodes were carried by the TCR alpha and TCR beta cDNA libraries that 5'RACE produced using constant-segment primers. MiXCR, applied by TCRdb to the 5' RACE reads, yields one record per CDR3 protein. In the table there are around 340,000 distinct CDR3 sequences, approximately 21% of which are singletons. From germline, CDR1 is MNHEY and CDR2 SVGAGI. The CDR3 length is 16 residues. The V gene end was trimmed by 3 bases and the J gene end by 4 bases; junction bases not matched to a gene: 8.

Sequencing was carried out using PBMCs or a T cell subset sorted from them (not recorded which). The chain couples TRBV6-5 to TRBJ2-2; TRBD1 matches 7 bases. The receptor comes from an adult woman who had mild COVID-19 (a few samples of this study predate the infection). Cell type and time point are not known. CDR3 amino acids: CASSYQGVSITGELFF. The CDR3 bases are TGTGCCAGCAGTTATCAGGGGGTTTCGATCACCGGGGAGCTGTTTTTT.